This T cell receptor beta chain was profiled in a study of cytomegalovirus exposure and HLA in healthy donors. Study-wide results and caveats: Near-uniform donor sequencing depth was presumed by presence/absence analyses. Rare TCR sequences dominated, though some public TCRs recurred in many donors. Diagnosis of cytomegalovirus status made by the classifier reportedly showed high specificity and sensitivity.

CDR3 length equals 11 residues. The junction had 3 bases not matched to a gene; V was cut back by 10 bases and J by 3 bases. The germline gives CDR1 MNHEY, CDR2 SVGAGI. PCR involved 60 Vbeta and 13 Jbeta primers. Sequencing was performed with immunoSEQ multiplex PCR; in TCRdb, only in-frame clones are kept and a portion is missing. The table counts about 120,000 clones; around 4% lies in the top ten. Among the donors, all were healthy bone marrow donors. A word on this clone: Its antigen is not identified.

The chain is built from TRBV6-5 and TRBJ2-7, with 7 bases that match TRBD2. The sequencing input was PBMCs. This TCR was sampled from a man younger than 30 in good health and CMV-seronegative. The CDR3 spells CANRDYYEQYF. In DNA form, the CDR3 reads TGTGCCAATCGGGACTACTACGAGCAGTACTTC.